This TCR beta chain was identified in a study of response to subunit inactivated influenza vaccine. From the RT-PCR reads, TCRdb called clonotypes with MiXCR, one entry per CDR3 protein. The table records about 620,000 distinct CDR3 sequences, about 10% of them present only once. The germline V gene has CDR1 MNHEY and CDR2 SVGAGI. CDR3 length: 15 residues. Trimming stripped 4 bases from V and 0 bases from J, with 13 bases between. This sample also belongs to another study, concerning T cells expressing NK-cell markers. That study reports: The cDNA for TCR beta came from 5'RACE template switching with UMIs. Questions lingered over whether expanded NKG2C+ T cell clones were HCMV-specific.

The chain joins TRBV6-5 to TRBJ2-7, with D maybe TRBD2 (6 bases). This material consisted of PBMCs from blood, taken on the day of vaccination. The sequence was collected from a man aged 45-65 years who received an inactivated influenza vaccine. The CDR3 nucleotides read TGTGCCAGCAGTTGGGAATGGGGGGTCTCCTACGAGCAGTACTTC. Amino acid sequence: CASSWEWGVSYEQYF.